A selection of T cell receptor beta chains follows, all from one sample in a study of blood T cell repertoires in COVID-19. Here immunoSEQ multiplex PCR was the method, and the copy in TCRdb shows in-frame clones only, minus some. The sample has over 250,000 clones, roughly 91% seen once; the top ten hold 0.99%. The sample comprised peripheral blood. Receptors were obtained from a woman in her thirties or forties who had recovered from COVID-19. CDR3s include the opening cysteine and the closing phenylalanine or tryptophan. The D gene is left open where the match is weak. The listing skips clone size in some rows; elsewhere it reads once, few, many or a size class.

cdr3_aa: CASSPGQGPGTDTQYF; cdr3_nt: TGCGCCAGCAGCCCGGGACAGGGTCCGGGCACAGATACGCAGTATTTT; j_call: TRBJ2-3; d_call: TRBD1; clone_size: few; v_call: TRBV5-1
cdr3_aa: CAWRGAISYEQYF; cdr3_nt: TGTGCCTGGAGGGGGGCCATCAGCTACGAGCAGTACTTC; j_call: TRBJ2-7; d_call: NA; clone_size: once; v_call: TRBV30
cdr3_aa: CASSGGTGPYEQYF; cdr3_nt: TGTGCCAGCAGCGGCGGGACGGGACCCTACGAGCAGTACTTC; j_call: TRBJ2-7; d_call: NA; clone_size: NA; v_call: TRBV5-4
cdr3_aa: CASRTRDRAVWETQYF; cdr3_nt: TGTGCCAGCAGGACCCGGGACAGGGCGGTTTGGGAGACCCAGTACTTC; j_call: TRBJ2-5; d_call: TRBD1; clone_size: NA; v_call: TRBV27
cdr3_aa: CASSRGTSSLYEQYF; cdr3_nt: TGCGCCAGCAGCCGGGGGACTAGCTCCCTCTACGAGCAGTACTTC; j_call: TRBJ2-7; d_call: TRBD2; clone_size: once; v_call: TRBV4-3
cdr3_aa: CASSLLGGRAGGGNEQFF; cdr3_nt: TGTGCCAGCAGCTTGTTAGGCGGGAGGGCCGGCGGGGGCAATGAGCAGTTCTTC; j_call: TRBJ2-1; d_call: TRBD2; clone_size: NA; v_call: TRBV5-6
cdr3_aa: CASSLDGGGSYGYTF; cdr3_nt: TGTGCCAGCAGCTTGGACGGCGGGGGGTCCTATGGCTACACCTTC; j_call: TRBJ1-2; d_call: NA; clone_size: NA; v_call: TRBV5-6
cdr3_aa: CASSYSPRGDRTDTQYF; cdr3_nt: TGTGCCAGCAGTTACTCGCCCAGGGGAGATCGAACAGATACGCAGTATTTT; j_call: TRBJ2-3; d_call: NA; clone_size: NA; v_call: TRBV6-2/TRBV6-3
cdr3_aa: CASSLGAGSMNTEAFF; cdr3_nt: TGTGCCAGCAGCTTAGGGGCAGGGTCAATGAACACTGAAGCTTTCTTT; j_call: TRBJ1-1; d_call: NA; clone_size: NA; v_call: TRBV7-9
cdr3_aa: CASSLGFRVPSYNEQFF; cdr3_nt: TGCGCCAGCAGCTTGGGTTTTCGGGTACCCTCCTACAATGAGCAGTTCTTC; j_call: TRBJ2-1; d_call: NA; clone_size: NA; v_call: TRBV5-1
cdr3_aa: CASSLDLAGASYEQYF; cdr3_nt: TGTGCCAGCAGCTTAGACCTAGCAGGGGCAAGCTACGAGCAGTACTTC; j_call: TRBJ2-7; d_call: NA; clone_size: NA; v_call: TRBV7-9
cdr3_aa: CASSLGTSGRGYEQYF; cdr3_nt: TGTGCCAGCAGCCTCGGGACTAGCGGGAGGGGCTACGAGCAGTACTTC; j_call: TRBJ2-7; d_call: TRBD2; clone_size: NA; v_call: TRBV3-1/TRBV3-2
cdr3_aa: CSAPLGRNYGYTF; cdr3_nt: TGCAGCGCCCCACTGGGGAGAAACTATGGCTACACCTTC; j_call: TRBJ1-2; d_call: NA; clone_size: NA; v_call: TRBV29-1
cdr3_aa: CASSIDGGVSTYNEQFF; cdr3_nt: TGTGCCAGTAGTATAGATGGGGGGGTGTCAACCTACAATGAGCAGTTCTTC; j_call: TRBJ2-1; d_call: TRBD2; clone_size: NA; v_call: TRBV19
cdr3_aa: CASSQEGQGLADYNEQFF; cdr3_nt: TGTGCCAGCAGCCAAGAAGGGCAGGGACTAGCGGACTACAATGAGCAGTTCTTC; j_call: TRBJ2-1; d_call: TRBD2; clone_size: NA; v_call: TRBV4-2
cdr3_aa: CASSPLDSANSPLHF; cdr3_nt: TGTGCCAGCTCACCCCTCGACAGTGCTAATTCACCCCTCCACTTT; j_call: TRBJ1-6; d_call: NA; clone_size: NA; v_call: TRBV18
cdr3_aa: CASSPQGTGGYTF; cdr3_nt: TGTGCCAGCAGTCCACAGGGGACGGGGGGCTACACCTTC; j_call: TRBJ1-2; d_call: TRBD1; clone_size: NA; v_call: TRBV12-3/TRBV12-4
cdr3_aa: CSAALAGVAYNEQFF; cdr3_nt: TGCAGCGCCGCCCTGGCGGGAGTGGCCTACAATGAGCAGTTCTTC; j_call: TRBJ2-1; d_call: TRBD2; clone_size: NA; v_call: TRBV29-1
cdr3_aa: CASGLGQGSYEQYF; cdr3_nt: TGTGCCAGCGGGCTGGGACAGGGGTCCTACGAGCAGTACTTC; j_call: TRBJ2-7; d_call: TRBD1; clone_size: NA; v_call: TRBV6-6
cdr3_aa: CASSVGPGTSQETQYF; cdr3_nt: TGTGCCAGCAGCGTAGGGCCGGGGACTTCACAAGAGACCCAGTACTTC; j_call: TRBJ2-5; d_call: NA; clone_size: few; v_call: TRBV9
cdr3_aa: CASSPRGWAEAFF; cdr3_nt: TGTGCCAGCAGCCCCAGGGGGTGGGCTGAAGCTTTCTTT; j_call: TRBJ1-1; d_call: TRBD1; clone_size: NA; v_call: TRBV11-2
cdr3_aa: CASSQLGPPSVLTF; cdr3_nt: TGTGCCAGCAGCCAACTGGGGCCCCCTAGCGTCCTGACTTTC; j_call: TRBJ2-6; d_call: NA; clone_size: NA; v_call: TRBV4-2
cdr3_aa: CASSPGLAGFTDTQYF; cdr3_nt: TGTGCCAGTAGTCCCGGACTAGCAGGTTTCACAGATACGCAGTATTTT; j_call: TRBJ2-3; d_call: TRBD2; clone_size: NA; v_call: TRBV19
cdr3_aa: CASSQDSRAGGPDEQFF; cdr3_nt: TGCGCCAGCAGCCAAGATAGTCGAGCGGGAGGGCCGGATGAGCAGTTCTTC; j_call: TRBJ2-1; d_call: TRBD2; clone_size: NA; v_call: TRBV4-3
cdr3_aa: CASSLEGGNQETQYF; cdr3_nt: TGTGCCAGCAGCTTAGAGGGGGGGAACCAAGAGACCCAGTACTTC; j_call: TRBJ2-5; d_call: NA; clone_size: NA; v_call: TRBV7-6
cdr3_aa: CSGTQGAGGYTF; cdr3_nt: TGCAGCGGGACGCAGGGGGCGGGTGGCTACACCTTC; j_call: TRBJ1-2; d_call: TRBD1; clone_size: NA; v_call: TRBV29-1
cdr3_aa: CASSPPWGGGRPSTDTQYF; cdr3_nt: TGTGCCAGCAGCCCTCCCTGGGGGGGTGGGCGGCCTAGCACAGATACGCAGTATTTT; j_call: TRBJ2-3; d_call: TRBD2; clone_size: NA; v_call: TRBV9
cdr3_aa: CAWSGWGQPYNEQFF; cdr3_nt: TGTGCCTGGAGTGGGTGGGGGCAGCCATACAATGAGCAGTTCTTC; j_call: TRBJ2-1; d_call: NA; clone_size: many; v_call: TRBV30
cdr3_aa: CASSHEGGTEAFF; cdr3_nt: TGTGCCAGCAGCCACGAAGGGGGCACTGAAGCTTTCTTT; j_call: TRBJ1-1; d_call: NA; clone_size: NA; v_call: TRBV11-2